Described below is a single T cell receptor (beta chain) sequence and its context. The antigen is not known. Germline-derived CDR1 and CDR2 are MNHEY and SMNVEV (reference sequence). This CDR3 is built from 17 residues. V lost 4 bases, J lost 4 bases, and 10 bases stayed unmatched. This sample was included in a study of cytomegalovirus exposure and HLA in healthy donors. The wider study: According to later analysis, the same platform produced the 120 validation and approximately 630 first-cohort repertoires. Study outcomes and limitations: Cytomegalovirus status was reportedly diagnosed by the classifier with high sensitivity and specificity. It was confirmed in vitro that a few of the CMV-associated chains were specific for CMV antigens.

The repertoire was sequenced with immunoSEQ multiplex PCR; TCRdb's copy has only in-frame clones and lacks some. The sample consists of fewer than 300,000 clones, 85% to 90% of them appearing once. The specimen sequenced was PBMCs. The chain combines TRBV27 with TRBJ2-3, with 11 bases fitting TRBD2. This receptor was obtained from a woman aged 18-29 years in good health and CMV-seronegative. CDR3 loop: CASSSQMTSGKPDTQYF. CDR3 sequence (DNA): TGTGCCAGCAGTTCACAAATGACTAGCGGGAAACCAGATACGCAGTATTTT.